The 19 T cell receptor beta chains reported below all come from one sample, sequenced in a study of blood T cell repertoires in COVID-19. Measured with immunoSEQ multiplex PCR; TCRdb has only the in-frame clones, and not every one. Among approximately 140,000 clones listed, about 90% were seen once. The source material was PBMCs or T cells enriched from blood (not recorded which). The receptors were sampled from a woman aged 35 to 49 who had been exposed to COVID-19.

The V and J genes are TRBV6-6 and TRBJ1-5, with a tentative D call TRBD1 (6 bases). Trimming took off 6 bases at V and 2 bases at J, with 17 bases between the two ends. Germline V lookup: CDR1 MNHNY, CDR2 SVGAGI (reference sequence). This CDR3 region has 16 residues. CDR3 sequence (DNA): TGTGCCAGCAGCCACTACAGGGCCCCGGGCAATCAGCCCCAGCATTTT. Protein sequence: CASSHYRAPGNQPQHF.

This chain links TRBV7-3 with TRBJ2-2; D possibly corresponds to TRBD1 (6 bases). This CDR3 spans 14 amino acids. The V and J ends lost 6 bases and 5 bases respectively, with 13 bases between them. Germline-derived CDR1 and CDR2 are SGHTA and FQGTGA. The CDR3 region is CASRSNRDTGELFF. CDR3 coding DNA: TGTGCCAGCAGGAGTAACAGGGATACCGGGGAGCTGTTTTTT.

The V call is TRBV5-1, the J call TRBJ2-5; 13 nucleotides align to TRBD2. The V gene end was trimmed by 0 bases and the J gene end by 2 bases; junction bases not matched to a gene: 1. The CDR3 is made up of 16 amino acids. CDR1 SGHRS and CDR2 YFSETQ come from the germline V gene. CDR3 protein: CASSLALAGGQETQYF. DNA of the CDR3: TGCGCCAGCAGCTTGGCACTAGCGGGGGGGCAAGAGACCCAGTACTTC.

This clone was detected once. The chain's CDR3 is CASSYLAGEDEQFF. The CDR3 coding sequence is TGTGCCAGCAGTTACCTAGCGGGGGAGGATGAGCAGTTCTTC. The rearrangement links TRBV6-2 or TRBV6-3 to TRBJ2-1; 10 bases are a match to TRBD2. The CDR3 covers 14 residues. Germline lookup yields CDR1 MNHEY and CDR2 SVGEGT. Trimming cost V 2 bases and J 8 bases; bases outside gene matches: 3.

This chain links TRBV25-1 with TRBJ1-5; D is uncertain. V shed 1 base and J shed 4 bases, with 5 bases lying between them. In germline, CDR1 is MGHDK, CDR2 SYGVNS. This CDR3 is 13 amino acids long. The CDR3 sequence: CASSESGNQPQHF. DNA for the CDR3: TGTGCCAGCAGTGAATCGGGGAATCAGCCCCAGCATTTT.

V is TRBV4-1 and J is TRBJ1-6, with TRBD1 identical over 9 bases. With V trimmed by 0 bases and J by 7 bases, 1 base remained unmatched. Germline CDR1 MGHRA, CDR2 YSYEKL. This CDR3 has 15 residues. The CDR3 nucleotides read TGCGCCAGCAGCCAAGACGACAGGGGGAATTCACCCCTCCACTTT. It specifies CASSQDDRGNSPLHF.

The rearrangement uses TRBV11-3 and TRBJ2-1; 11 bases are shared with TRBD2. The germline gives CDR1 SGHNT, CDR2 YENEEA. The CDR3 totals 13 residues. V shed 1 base, J shed 12 bases, and the junction held 2 bases outside the gene matches. The CDR3 here is CASSLGTSGLQFF. The CDR3 nucleotides are TGTGCCAGCAGCTTAGGGACTAGCGGGCTGCAGTTCTTC.

The chain recombines TRBV18 with TRBJ1-6, with 7 nucleotides matching TRBD1. V was pared by 6 bases and J by 0 bases, with 14 bases of the junction left unmatched. Germline V gene lookup returns CDR1 KGHSH and CDR2 LQKENI. CDR3 length equals 19 residues. The CDR3 loop is CASSLRDSLQSSYNSPLHF. The CDR3 DNA is TGTGCCAGCTCTCTCCGGGACAGCCTCCAGAGCTCCTATAATTCACCCCTCCACTTT.

V and J are TRBV5-1 and TRBJ1-2; 8 bases fit TRBD1. The CDR3 totals 13 residues. V shed 2 bases, J shed 10 bases, and the junction held 7 bases outside the gene matches. CDR1 is SGHRS and CDR2 is YFSETQ in the germline V gene. The CDR3, as DNA: TGCGCCAGCAGCTTCCGACAGGGGTTCTTCTACACCTTC. Its protein product is CASSFRQGFFYTF.

The sample holds one count of this clone. The chain has TRBV28 and TRBJ1-3; D not resolved. Germline V gene data show CDR1 as MDHEN and CDR2 as SYDVKM. This CDR3 contains 13 residues. The CDR3 protein is CVAVTSSGNTIYF. The CDR3 DNA reads TGTGTAGCAGTTACTTCCTCTGGAAACACCATATATTTT.

V and J are TRBV27 and TRBJ2-1; 9 bases are shared with TRBD2. Germline CDR1 reads MNHEY; CDR2 reads SMNVEV (reference sequence). V shed 2 bases and J 6 bases; nucleotides not matched to a gene: 5. The CDR3 spans 15 residues. CDR3 sequence: CASSLLAGGLNEQFF. CDR3 bases: TGTGCCAGCAGTTTACTGGCGGGGGGGCTCAATGAGCAGTTCTTC.

In DNA form, the CDR3 reads TGTGCCAGCGGGACAGGGGGAGTGACCCAGCATTTT. Protein: CASGTGGVTQHF. This rearrangement joins TRBV2 to TRBJ1-5; 11 nucleotides line up with TRBD1. The CDR3 consists of 12 residues. Unmatched junction bases numbered 5, after V lost 8 bases and J lost 11 bases. Germline values: CDR1 SNHLY, CDR2 FYNNEI.

The chain employs TRBV7-9 and TRBJ2-6; 11 nucleotides match TRBD1. The germline gives CDR1 SEHNR, CDR2 FQNEAQ (reference sequence). V lost 5 bases and J lost 1; bases outside the gene matches: 7. The CDR3 has 18 residues. The CDR3 loop is CASSPRTGGTSGANVLTF. The CDR3 DNA is TGTGCCAGCAGCCCTAGGACAGGGGGCACGTCTGGGGCCAACGTCCTGACTTTC. Supplemented by reference TRBV7-9 and TRBJ2-6, the full variable domain reads DTGVSQNPRHKITKRGQNVTFRCDPISEHNRLYWYRQTLGQGPEFLTYFQNEAQLEKSRLLSDRFSAERPKGSFSTLEIQRTEQGDSAMYLCASSPRTGGTSGANVLTFGAGSRLTVL.

This chain connects TRBV28 to TRBJ1-3, with D maybe TRBD1 (6 bases). The CDR3 consists of 16 residues. Trimming took 5 bases from V and 4 from J, leaving 18 bases between them. Germline V CDR1 and CDR2: MDHEN, SYDVKM. CDR3 sequence: CASSGARGAGGNTIYF. The CDR3 bases are TGTGCCAGCAGTGGGGCGCGGGGGGCAGGAGGAAACACCATATATTTT. The variable domain in full, completed from reference TRBV28 and TRBJ1-3, reads DVKVTQSSRYLVKRTGEKVFLECVQDMDHENMFWYRQDPGLGLRLIYFSYDVKMKEKGDIPEGYSVSREKKERFSLILESASTNQTSMYLCASSGARGAGGNTIYFGEGSWLTVV.

The chain employs TRBV4-3 and TRBJ2-5; 13 positions agree with TRBD2. The V gene end was trimmed by 0 bases and the J gene end by 2 bases; junction bases not matched to a gene: 3. The CDR3 extends over 17 amino acids. The germline gives CDR1 LGHNA, CDR2 YSLEER. Here the CDR3 reads CASSQELAGGLQETQYF. The CDR3 nucleotides read TGCGCCAGCAGCCAAGAACTAGCGGGAGGGTTACAAGAGACCCAGTACTTC.

The chain couples TRBV2 to TRBJ2-7; 7 bases are a match to TRBD2. J gave up 0 bases and V 7 bases, and 12 bases lay outside the gene matches. Germline V CDR1 and CDR2: SNHLY, FYNNEI. The CDR3 sequence is 16 residues long. The CDR3: CASTRLGRGSSYEQYF. The CDR3 DNA sequence: TGTGCCAGCACCCGATTAGGGCGGGGGAGCTCCTACGAGCAGTACTTC.

V is TRBV30 and J is TRBJ2-7; a weak D match, TRBD1 (5 bases). This CDR3 is built from 13 residues. Between the trimmed V and J ends, which lost 3 bases and 3 bases, there was a span of 12 bases. Germline CDR1 is GTSNPN and CDR2 is SVGIG (reference sequence). The CDR3 DNA is TGTGCCTGGAGGGGGCGGTTGGACTACGAGCAGTACTTC. This codes for CAWRGRLDYEQYF.

The chain has TRBV29-1 and TRBJ2-2, with 11 positions matching TRBD2. Germline V lookup: CDR1 SQVTM, CDR2 ANQGSEA. V shed 4 bases, J shed 3 bases, and the junction held 10 bases outside the gene matches. The CDR3 sequence is 17 residues long. In DNA form, the CDR3 reads TGCAGCGTTGGGAAGTTAGCGGGAGGGGCGGACACCGGGGAGCTGTTTTTT. It encodes CSVGKLAGGADTGELFF.

The V gene is TRBV2, the J gene TRBJ1-3; 7 nucleotides align to TRBD1. Looked up from germline, CDR1 is SNHLY and CDR2 is FYNNEI. Unmatched junction bases numbered 5, after V lost 6 bases and J lost 0 bases. This CDR3 region has 15 residues. Here the CDR3 reads CASRGQLFSGNTIYF. The CDR3 DNA is TGTGCCAGCAGGGGACAGCTCTTCTCTGGAAACACCATATATTTT.